The TCR beta chain described here comes from a study of shared clonotypes between healthy human individuals. General study findings and limits: A reduction in generation probabilities was seen for non-shared clonotypes relative to those shared by all four donors.

Details on this clone: What it binds is unknown.

HIV-negative, healthy adults without recent acute infections or vaccinations were the donors. There are 16 residues in the CDR3. The germline gives CDR1 SGHDT, CDR2 YYEEEE. V gave up 4 bases and J gave up 3 bases, with 17 bases separating them. Assay runs were performed at deep level. Some 28,000 T cell genomes (approximately 190 ng DNA) went into each sorted-subset replicate. The data were produced by immunoSEQ multiplex PCR, yet TCRdb's version contains in-frame clones alone and is incomplete. In the table there are over 2 million clones, over 85% of which are singletons. Material for sequencing was naive CD4+ T cells sorted from blood. Subset denoted: CD45RA+ positively selected. This chain links TRBV5-6 with TRBJ1-3, with a possible D match to TRBD1 (5 bases). The source is a man aged 18 to 30 in good health. CDR3 region: CASSPARVLGGNTIYF. The CDR3 DNA follows: TGTGCCAGCAGCCCGGCCAGGGTACTCGGTGGAAACACCATATATTTT.